These T cell receptor beta chains were read from a single sample in a study of T-cell reconstitution after alpha-beta-depleted transplantation in children. TCRdb fed the PCR reads into MiXCR, producing one record per CDR3 protein. Of approximately 490,000 distinct CDR3 sequences in the sample, approximately 12% were seen once. The material was PBMCs from the stem cell graft donor, obtained from the stem cell graft. The receptors originated from a human donor who donated a stem cell graft to a child with combined immunodeficiency. CDR3s include the opening cysteine and the closing phenylalanine or tryptophan. The D gene is left open where the match is weak. For some rows the clone size is stated as once, few or many, or as a class when expanded; others skip it.

J: TRBJ2-7; V: TRBV12-3/TRBV12-4; size: few; length: 14; D: -; DNA: TGTGCCAGCAGTTTCTGGGGCGGATTCTACGAGCAGTACTTC; CDR3: CASSFWGGFYEQYF
J: TRBJ2-7; V: TRBV12-3/TRBV12-4; size: many; length: 12; D: -; DNA: TGTGCCAGCAGCGCTCTAGTATACGAGCAGTACTTC; CDR3: CASSALVYEQYF
J: TRBJ2-1; V: TRBV28; size: many; length: 13; D: -; DNA: TGTGCCAGCAGTTTCCGAGGACATTATGAGCAGTTCTTC; CDR3: CASSFRGHYEQFF
J: TRBJ2-5; V: TRBV2; size: few; length: 14; D: TRBD1; DNA: TGTGCTACGAAACCCGGACAGGGACAAGAGACCCAGTACTTC; CDR3: CATKPGQGQETQYF
J: TRBJ1-6; V: TRBV11-2; size: -; length: 18; D: -; DNA: TGTGCCAGCAGCTTAAATGCGGGGGGATACGGGGGGAATTCACCCCTCCACTTT; CDR3: CASSLNAGGYGGNSPLHF
J: TRBJ2-2; V: TRBV12-3/TRBV12-4; size: many; length: 17; D: -; DNA: TGTGCCAGCAGTTTAGAAGGTTTTGAGGGACATGGCGGGGAGCTGTTTTTT; CDR3: CASSLEGFEGHGGELFF
J: TRBJ2-1; V: TRBV9; size: -; length: 15; D: -; DNA: TGTGCCAGCAGCTCGGGCGTTCGCGATTACAATGAGCAGTTCTTC; CDR3: CASSSGVRDYNEQFF
J: TRBJ2-7; V: TRBV7-9; size: few; length: 15; D: -; DNA: TGTGCCAGCAGCCCGCGCGAAGGGGTGAGCGGCGAGCAGTACTTC; CDR3: CASSPREGVSGEQYF
J: TRBJ2-7; V: TRBV6-2/TRBV6-3; size: few; length: 15; D: -; DNA: TGTGCCAGAGAAGATACCGGGACTCGCTCCTACGAGCAGTACTTC; CDR3: CAREDTGTRSYEQYF
J: TRBJ2-1; V: TRBV5-5; size: many; length: 15; D: TRBD2; DNA: TGTGCCAGCAGCTTCGGACTAGCGGGGGGGCATGAGCAGTTCTTC; CDR3: CASSFGLAGGHEQFF
J: TRBJ2-7; V: TRBV6-5; size: few; length: 17; D: TRBD1; DNA: TGTGCCAGCAGTTTCATGTTCGGGACAGGGGGCACTTACGAGCAGTACTTC; CDR3: CASSFMFGTGGTYEQYF
J: TRBJ2-1; V: TRBV9; size: -; length: 18; D: TRBD2; DNA: TGTGCCAGCAGCGTACCCCACCGGGGGAGCGGGGGTAACAATGAGCAGTTCTTC; CDR3: CASSVPHRGSGGNNEQFF
J: TRBJ2-7; V: TRBV6-2/TRBV6-3; size: many; length: 13; D: -; DNA: TGTGCCAGTCATCCGGGACACTACTACGAGCAGTACTTC; CDR3: CASHPGHYYEQYF
J: TRBJ2-4; V: TRBV2; size: -; length: 15; D: -; DNA: TGTGCCAGCAGTGAGACTTCAGGGAGTGGAAACATTCAGTACTTC; CDR3: CASSETSGSGNIQYF
J: TRBJ2-1; V: TRBV6-1; size: -; length: 17; D: TRBD2; DNA: TGTGCCAGCAGCTCTGGTAGCGGGGGGGCGTCCTACAATGAGCAGTTCTTC; CDR3: CASSSGSGGASYNEQFF
J: TRBJ2-3; V: TRBV6-5; size: -; length: 16; D: TRBD1; DNA: TGTGCCAGCAGTTCCCCCCTTGGGACAGGGGTTAATACGCAGTATTTT; CDR3: CASSSPLGTGVNTQYF
J: TRBJ2-6; V: TRBV29-1; size: many; length: 16; D: TRBD2; DNA: TGCAGCGTGGCAACTAGCGGGAACTCTGGGGCCAACGTCCTGACTTTC; CDR3: CSVATSGNSGANVLTF
J: TRBJ2-3; V: TRBV7-2; size: many; length: 18; D: TRBD2; DNA: TGTGCCAGCAGCTTATCGGGACTAGCACGGAGTCGCACAGATACGCAGTATTTT; CDR3: CASSLSGLARSRTDTQYF
J: TRBJ1-1; V: TRBV29-1; size: -; length: 11; D: -; DNA: TGCAGCGCCGAGCACGGGGCTGAAGCTTTCTTT; CDR3: CSAEHGAEAFF
J: TRBJ2-1; V: TRBV20-1; size: -; length: 15; D: TRBD2; DNA: TGCAGTGCCCCCCCGGGACTAGCGGAGAACAATGAGCAGTTCTTC; CDR3: CSAPPGLAENNEQFF
J: TRBJ2-7; V: TRBV29-1; size: few; length: 14; D: TRBD2; DNA: TGCAGCGTCGGGACTAGCGGGAGGATTGACGAGCAGTACTTC; CDR3: CSVGTSGRIDEQYF
J: TRBJ2-7; V: TRBV6-2/TRBV6-3; size: many; length: 14; D: -; DNA: TGTGCCACCAAGACCCGGGACATATCCTACGAGCAGTACTTC; CDR3: CATKTRDISYEQYF
J: TRBJ2-1; V: TRBV20-1; size: -; length: 17; D: -; DNA: TGCAGTGCTAGACCGGAGGAGCCCGAGAGCTCCTACAATGAGCAGTTCTTC; CDR3: CSARPEEPESSYNEQFF
J: TRBJ2-2; V: TRBV5-1; size: few; length: 14; D: -; DNA: TGCGCCTGGGGGCAGGGCAGTCACACCGGGGAGCTGTTTTTT; CDR3: CAWGQGSHTGELFF
J: TRBJ2-2; V: TRBV6-2/TRBV6-3; size: many; length: 14; D: TRBD1; DNA: TGTGCCAGCGGCAGGGGGTTACACACCGGGGAGCTGTTTTTT; CDR3: CASGRGLHTGELFF
J: TRBJ1-2; V: TRBV7-2; size: many; length: 13; D: -; DNA: TGTGCCAGCAGCGTATCTAGCGGCTATGGCTACACCTTC; CDR3: CASSVSSGYGYTF
J: TRBJ1-5; V: TRBV6-1; size: -; length: 14; D: -; DNA: TGTGCCAGCAGTAGGACAATTAGCAATCAGCCCCAGCATTTT; CDR3: CASSRTISNQPQHF
J: TRBJ2-7; V: TRBV12-3/TRBV12-4; size: many; length: 14; D: TRBD2; DNA: TGTGCCAGCAGCCTAGCGGGGGGGGGTTACGAGCAGTACTTC; CDR3: CASSLAGGGYEQYF
J: TRBJ2-7; V: TRBV12-3/TRBV12-4; size: once; length: 19; D: -; DNA: TGTGCCAGCAGTTTAACTCTTAACCGACCGTTCATACGCGACTACGAGCAGTACTTC; CDR3: CASSLTLNRPFIRDYEQYF
J: TRBJ2-2; V: TRBV4-1; size: few; length: 17; D: TRBD2; DNA: TGCGCCAGCACCGCCAGCCCGGCTAGCGGAGGATCCGGGGAGCTGTTTTTT; CDR3: CASTASPASGGSGELFF
J: TRBJ2-3; V: TRBV7-2; size: few; length: 16; D: -; DNA: TGTGCCAGCAGCCCCTACGGGGGCCTGGGCGCAGATACGCAGTATTTT; CDR3: CASSPYGGLGADTQYF
J: TRBJ2-1; V: TRBV12-3/TRBV12-4; size: many; length: 16; D: -; DNA: TGTGCCAGCAGTTTATTCGGAGGGAGCTCCTACAATGAGCAGTTCTTC; CDR3: CASSLFGGSSYNEQFF
J: TRBJ2-5; V: TRBV5-1; size: many; length: 15; D: TRBD2; DNA: TGCGCCAGCAGCCCCGGTGCTAGCGGGGTAGAGACCCAGTACTTC; CDR3: CASSPGASGVETQYF
J: TRBJ2-5; V: TRBV23-1; size: few; length: 15; D: -; DNA: TGCGCCAGCAGTCAATCGTACAGGGGGGGAGAGACCCAGTACTTC; CDR3: CASSQSYRGGETQYF
J: TRBJ2-7; V: TRBV6-5; size: few; length: 15; D: -; DNA: TGTGCCAGCAGTTACTCGGGTCAGAACGCCTACGAGCAGTACTTC; CDR3: CASSYSGQNAYEQYF
J: TRBJ1-1; V: TRBV12-3/TRBV12-4; size: -; length: 16; D: -; DNA: TGTGCCAGCAACACTATTAGGGGGACGGGAGAAACTGAAGCTTTCTTT; CDR3: CASNTIRGTGETEAFF
J: TRBJ1-1; V: TRBV15; size: -; length: 11; D: -; DNA: TGTGCCACCAGGGAGAACACTGAAGCTTTCTTT; CDR3: CATRENTEAFF
J: TRBJ2-7; V: TRBV24-1; size: few; length: 15; D: -; DNA: TGTGCCACCAGTGAGCCCGATGAGGGGGGTTACGAGCAGTACTTC; CDR3: CATSEPDEGGYEQYF
J: TRBJ2-5; V: TRBV15; size: -; length: 13; D: -; DNA: TGTGCCACCAGCAGAGATTTTCAGGAGACCCAGTACTTC; CDR3: CATSRDFQETQYF
J: TRBJ1-5; V: TRBV12-3/TRBV12-4; size: -; length: 19; D: -; DNA: TGTACCCTCTGTTTAGGACCCGGTAGGGGACCACTACGGAATCAGCCCCAGCATTTT; CDR3: CTLCLGPGRGPLRNQPQHF
J: TRBJ2-5; V: TRBV12-3/TRBV12-4; size: few; length: 14; D: -; DNA: TGTGCCAGCAGTTTAGCGACAGCGCAAGAGACCCAGTACTTC; CDR3: CASSLATAQETQYF
J: TRBJ1-5; V: TRBV28; size: -; length: 15; D: -; DNA: TGTGCCAGCATAGGCAGGGGATATAGCAATCAGCCCCAGCATTTT; CDR3: CASIGRGYSNQPQHF
J: TRBJ2-1; V: TRBV20-1; size: many; length: 16; D: -; DNA: TGCAGTGCTTTAGACGAGGACGGACACTCCTACAATGAGCAGTTCTTC; CDR3: CSALDEDGHSYNEQFF
J: TRBJ1-5; V: TRBV5-8; size: many; length: 16; D: TRBD1; DNA: TGTGCCAGCAGCTTGATGTACAGGGGAGGCAATCAGCCCCAGCATTTT; CDR3: CASSLMYRGGNQPQHF
J: TRBJ2-5; V: TRBV12-3/TRBV12-4; size: -; length: 15; D: TRBD1; DNA: TGTGCCAGCAGTTTATATGGGGACAGACAAGAGACCCAGTACTTC; CDR3: CASSLYGDRQETQYF
J: TRBJ2-3; V: TRBV7-3; size: many; length: 15; D: -; DNA: TGTGCCAGCAGCTTAACGGGGGCCAGCACAGATACGCAGTATTTT; CDR3: CASSLTGASTDTQYF
J: TRBJ2-2; V: TRBV7-3; size: -; length: 14; D: -; DNA: TGTGCCAGCAGCTCCTCCCGACAGACCGGGGAGCTGTTTTTT; CDR3: CASSSSRQTGELFF
J: TRBJ2-3; V: TRBV20-1; size: -; length: 12; D: -; DNA: TGCAGTGCTAGAGCCCTGGGGGATACGCAGTATTTT; CDR3: CSARALGDTQYF
J: TRBJ2-3; V: TRBV28; size: few; length: 15; D: -; DNA: TGTGCCAGCAGTACCCGTGACCAGGCCACAGATACGCAGTATTTT; CDR3: CASSTRDQATDTQYF
J: TRBJ2-3; V: TRBV20-1; size: many; length: 15; D: -; DNA: TGCAGTGCTAGAGATGGGGCGCGGAACACAGATACGCAGTATTTT; CDR3: CSARDGARNTDTQYF
J: TRBJ2-2; V: TRBV2; size: -; length: 14; D: TRBD2; DNA: TGTGCCAGTGGGGGGGGGAGAAACACCGGGGAGCTGTTTTTT; CDR3: CASGGGRNTGELFF